This T cell receptor beta chain was identified in a study of beta chain features in type 1 diabetes. Study summary: Across all samples, about 110,000,000 sorted cells were examined. Study outcomes and limitations: TCRB CDR3s were moderately but significantly shorter in Type 1 diabetes patients in all four CD4+ subsets. High TCR expression in some cells could lead to their over-representation in cDNA sequencing.

CDR3 size: 12 residues. Between the trimmed V and J ends, which lost 5 bases and 5 bases, there was a span of 8 bases. Germline assignment: CDR1 SGHNT and CDR2 YYREEE (reference sequence). Expressed TCRB transcripts were sequenced because the entire RNA isolate underwent reverse transcription. The method was immunoSEQ multiplex PCR; TCRdb's version includes in-frame clones alone and lacks a portion of them. The sample contains some 330,000 clones, over 10% of which appear only once. Notes on this clone: Its antigen is still unknown.

The rearrangement uses TRBV5-4 and TRBJ1-5; the D is unclear. Input material: naive CD4+ T cells from blood. The clonotype was recovered from a woman aged 18-35 years with type 1 diabetes. CDR3 amino acids: CASSSPDQPQHF. Written as DNA, the CDR3 is TGTGCCAGCAGTTCGCCGGATCAGCCCCAGCATTTT.